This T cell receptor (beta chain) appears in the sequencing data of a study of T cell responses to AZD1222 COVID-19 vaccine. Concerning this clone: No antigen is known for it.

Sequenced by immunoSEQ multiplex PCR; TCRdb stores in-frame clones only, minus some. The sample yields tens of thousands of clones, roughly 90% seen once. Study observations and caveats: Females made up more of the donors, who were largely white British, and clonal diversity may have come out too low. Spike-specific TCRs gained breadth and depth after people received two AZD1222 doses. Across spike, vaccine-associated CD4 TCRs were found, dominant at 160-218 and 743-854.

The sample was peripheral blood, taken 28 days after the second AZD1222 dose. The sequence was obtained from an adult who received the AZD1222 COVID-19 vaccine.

CDR3 amino acids: CASSQDSLAGASTDTQYF. For the CDR3, the DNA is TGCGCCAGCAGCCAAGATTCCCTAGCGGGGGCTAGCACAGATACGCAGTATTTT. The chain recombines TRBV4-3 with TRBJ2-3, with 10 bases aligning to TRBD2. Germline-derived CDR1 and CDR2 are LGHNA and YSLEER. J was trimmed by 0 bases and V by 0 bases; bases with no gene match: 6. This CDR3 spans 18 amino acids.